The text below deals with one T cell receptor (beta chain). The target antigen is unknown. Donors had nominal health at sampling but likely had unrecorded immune exposures. This specimen belongs to a study of cytomegalovirus exposure and HLA in healthy donors. Study-level points and caveats: In a later analysis, DRB1 alleles had the most associated TCRs; HLA-C alleles the fewest.

PCR employed 60 Vbeta and 13 Jbeta primers. Produced via immunoSEQ multiplex PCR; TCRdb's table is partial and in-frame only. The sample has 150,000 to 200,000 clones, approximately 70% seen once; the top ten hold less than 3.5%. The germline gives CDR1 LNHDA, CDR2 SQIVND (reference sequence). Trimming removed 0 bases from V and 7 bases from J, with 16 bases in between. The CDR3 runs 16 residues. The chain employs TRBV19 and TRBJ1-5; no clear D gene. The sequencing sample was made of PBMCs. This receptor was taken from a woman between 40 and 55 years old in good health and CMV-seropositive. The CDR3 nucleotides read TGTGCCAGTAGTATAGATAGGACTGGGTTTAACCAGCCCCAGCATTTT. This sequence encodes CASSIDRTGFNQPQHF.